These 20 T cell receptor beta chains originate from one sample sequenced in a study of T cell responses to AZD1222 COVID-19 vaccine. Generated by immunoSEQ multiplex PCR, the TCRdb table keeps only in-frame clones and is missing some. The table records 75,000 to 90,000 clones, roughly nine tenths of them present only once. Sequenced material: peripheral blood, taken on day 0 of AZD1222 vaccination. Source of these receptors: an adult in good health.

This sequence joins TRBV19 and TRBJ1-6; D is possibly TRBD1 (6 bases). Germline assignment: CDR1 LNHDA and CDR2 SQIVND (reference sequence). The length of the CDR3 is 13 residues. V was trimmed by 5 bases and J by 8 bases, leaving 10 bases between them. As DNA, the CDR3 is TGTGCCAGTAGTCGGGACACACATTCACCCCTCCACTTT. It is translated as CASSRDTHSPLHF.

The chain couples TRBV2 to TRBJ1-6; a weak D match, TRBD1 (5 bases). There are 14 residues in the CDR3. The V end was cut by 7 bases, the J end by 10 bases, with 17 bases between. CDR1 and CDR2 from the germline V gene are SNHLY and FYNNEI. CDR3 sequence (DNA): TGTGCCAGCACCGCTCGAGGGGCCCAATCACCCCTCCACTTT. Amino acid sequence: CASTARGAQSPLHF.

This chain joins TRBV27 and TRBJ2-7, with TRBD1 matching over 8 bases. The CDR3 is 14 residues long. J gave up 6 bases and V 6 bases, and 10 bases lay outside the gene matches. Germline CDR1 is MNHEY and CDR2 is SMNVEV (reference sequence). The chain's CDR3 is CASSNQGAGFEQYF. The CDR3 region has the DNA TGTGCCAGCAGCAACCAGGGGGCGGGATTCGAGCAGTACTTC.

The CDR3 DNA follows: TGTGCCAGCAGCCAAGAAAAGCGGGGGAGCACGCAGTATTTT. This gives the protein CASSQEKRGSTQYF. J is TRBJ2-3 and V is TRBV14; 8 bases fit TRBD2. V gave up 0 bases and J gave up 9 bases; unmatched junction bases: 5. CDR3 length: 14 amino acids. Germline CDR1 reads SGHDN; CDR2 reads FVKESK.

DNA of the CDR3: TGTGCCAGCAGCCTATTGACCGGGGGGACCATTTCACCCCTCCACTTT. The encoded protein is CASSLLTGGTISPLHF. The chain uses TRBV14 and TRBJ1-6, with a weak D call TRBD1 (5 bases). Trimming removed 4 bases from V and 9 bases from J, with 19 bases in between. The CDR3 has 16 residues. Germline V gene data show CDR1 as SGHDN and CDR2 as FVKESK.

Of note for this clone: This sample includes further DNA sequences coding for the same CDR3. The rearrangement joins TRBV14 to TRBJ1-2; the D is unclear. Germline CDR1 is SGHDN and CDR2 is FVKESK. The CDR3 spans 14 residues. V was trimmed by 0 bases and J by 5 bases, leaving 10 bases between them. This CDR3 is CASSQDLYGYGYTF. As DNA, the CDR3 is TGTGCCAGCAGCCAAGATTTATATGGGTATGGCTACACCTTC.

This sequence joins TRBV28 and TRBJ1-1; 9 bases are a match to TRBD1. The CDR3 runs to 15 residues. CDR1 is MDHEN, CDR2 SYDVKM, per germline. The J segment lost 2 bases and the V segment lost 4 bases, leaving 5 bases of the junction unmatched. Written as DNA, the CDR3 is TGTGCCAGCAGTTGGACAGGGGTCCCTAACACTGAAGCTTTCTTT. It yields the protein CASSWTGVPNTEAFF.

V is TRBV5-1 and J is TRBJ1-1, with TRBD1 as a possible D gene (6 bases). This CDR3 comprises 13 residues. Deletions cut 4 bases from V and 2 bases from J, with 9 bases between. Germline V gives CDR1 SGHRS, CDR2 YFSETQ. CDR3 sequence (DNA): TGCGCCAGCAGCGGACAGAGTAACACTGAAGCTTTCTTT. It specifies CASSGQSNTEAFF. Looking up the rest from reference TRBV5-1 and TRBJ1-1 gives the full variable domain: KAGVTQTPRYLIKTRGQQVTLSCSPISGHRSVSWYQQTPGQGLQFLFEYFSETQRNKGNFPGRFSGRQFSNSRSEMNVSTLELGDSALYLCASSGQSNTEAFFGQGTRLTVV.

The genes are TRBV7-8 and TRBJ2-7; 7 nucleotides line up with TRBD2. The CDR3 has 13 amino acids. Trimming removed 4 bases from V and 6 bases from J; junction bases left unmatched: 6. CDR1 and CDR2 from the germline V gene are SGHVS and FQNEAQ. In DNA form, the CDR3 reads TGTGCCAGCAGCTCCACCGGGACTACCGAGCAGTACTTC. As protein: CASSSTGTTEQYF.

The table lists this clone with a count of one. The gene calls are TRBV10-2 and TRBJ1-1; TRBD1 agrees at 8 bases. V lost 6 bases and J lost 4; bases outside the gene matches: 4. The germline CDR1 and CDR2 sequences are WSHSY and SAAADI. The CDR3 covers 13 residues. The CDR3 region is CASSQDRVTEAFF. CDR3 DNA: TGCGCCAGCAGCCAGGACAGGGTCACTGAAGCTTTCTTT.

The V call is TRBV9, the J call TRBJ1-6, with D hard to call. This CDR3 is built from 15 residues. The germline V gene encodes CDR1 SGDLS and CDR2 YYNGEE. V lost 4 bases and J lost 6, with 14 bases in between. The CDR3 reads CASSPQTTPNSPLHF. The DNA of the CDR3 is TGTGCCAGCAGCCCCCAAACGACCCCTAATTCACCCCTCCACTTT.

The table lists this clone with a few counts. The chain carries TRBV18 and TRBJ1-5; D is unclear. Trimming removed 3 bases at V and 7 bases at J, with 19 bases between. Germline V gene data show CDR1 as KGHSH and CDR2 as LQKENI. This CDR3 region has 16 residues. CDR3 sequence reads: CASSPNRQATQQPQHF. For the CDR3, the DNA is TGTGCCAGCTCACCGAATCGGCAGGCCACCCAACAGCCCCAGCATTTT.

This clone was recorded once. The chain is built from TRBV20-1 and TRBJ2-7; D unresolved. Between the trimmed V and J ends, which lost 3 bases and 10 bases, there was a span of 4 bases. This CDR3 has 8 residues. Per the germline V gene, CDR1 is DFQATT and CDR2 is SNEGSKA (reference sequence). The CDR3, as DNA: TGCAGTGCTAGGGTTCAGTACTTC. It translates to CSARVQYF.

This clone was found a few times. This sequence joins TRBV12-3 or TRBV12-4 and TRBJ1-5; no clear D. This CDR3 has 11 amino acids. Trimming took 7 bases from V and 6 from J, leaving 7 bases between them. The chain's CDR3 is CASTLVQPQHF. For the CDR3, the DNA is TGTGCCAGCACTCTGGTTCAGCCCCAGCATTTT.

J is TRBJ2-1 and V is TRBV4-1, with D perhaps matching TRBD1 or TRBD2 (5 bases each). This CDR3 has 14 residues. V was trimmed by 5 bases and J by 5 bases, leaving 13 bases between them. The germline gives CDR1 MGHRA, CDR2 YSYEKL. The CDR3, as DNA: TGCGCCAGCAGCTCGAGGGGAACCAACAATGAGCAGTTCTTC. Translating gives CASSSRGTNNEQFF.

V gene TRBV5-4 combines with J gene TRBJ1-6; D not certain. In germline, CDR1 is SGHNT, CDR2 YYREEE (reference sequence). V lost 0 bases, J lost 10 bases, and 11 bases lay in between. The CDR3 sequence is 14 residues long. CDR3 region: CASSLGGAWSPLHF. The DNA for the CDR3 is TGTGCCAGCAGCTTGGGCGGAGCTTGGTCACCCCTCCACTTT.

This sequence joins TRBV6-5 and TRBJ1-1; D call uncertain. With 4 bases removed from V and 3 bases from J, the gap between germline ends came to 6 bases. Germline loops: CDR1 MNHEY, CDR2 SVGAGI. This CDR3 contains 12 residues. CDR3 DNA: TGTGCCAGCAGTTCGACCTACACTGAAGCTTTCTTT. This sequence encodes CASSSTYTEAFF.

The sample holds a few counts of this clone. This rearrangement joins TRBV7-9 to TRBJ2-5, with 7 bases that match TRBD2. V gave up 4 bases and J gave up 4 bases; unmatched junction bases: 3. The CDR3 totals 13 residues. Per the germline V gene, CDR1 is SEHNR and CDR2 is FQNEAQ (reference sequence). The DNA of the CDR3 is TGTGCCAGCAGCTGGGGGAGGGGAGAGACCCAGTACTTC. It translates to CASSWGRGETQYF.

The chain uses TRBV4-2 and TRBJ1-4, with TRBD1 as a possible D gene (6 bases). This CDR3 spans 17 amino acids. V gave up 4 bases and J gave up 0 bases, with 15 bases separating them. CDR1 and CDR2 (germline): LGHNA, YNFKEQ. The chain's CDR3 is CASSPISQGTTNEKLFF. The CDR3 DNA is TGTGCCAGCAGCCCTATCTCCCAGGGGACAACTAATGAAAAACTGTTTTTT.

The chain has TRBV13 and TRBJ1-6; the D is unclear. There are 15 residues in the CDR3. Germline V gene lookup returns CDR1 PRHDT and CDR2 FYEKMQ (reference sequence). Trimming shortened V by 3 bases and J by 10 bases, and 16 bases separated the two germline ends. The CDR3 sequence: CASSLQFGEESPLHF. DNA for the CDR3: TGTGCCAGCAGCTTGCAGTTTGGGGAAGAATCACCCCTCCACTTT.